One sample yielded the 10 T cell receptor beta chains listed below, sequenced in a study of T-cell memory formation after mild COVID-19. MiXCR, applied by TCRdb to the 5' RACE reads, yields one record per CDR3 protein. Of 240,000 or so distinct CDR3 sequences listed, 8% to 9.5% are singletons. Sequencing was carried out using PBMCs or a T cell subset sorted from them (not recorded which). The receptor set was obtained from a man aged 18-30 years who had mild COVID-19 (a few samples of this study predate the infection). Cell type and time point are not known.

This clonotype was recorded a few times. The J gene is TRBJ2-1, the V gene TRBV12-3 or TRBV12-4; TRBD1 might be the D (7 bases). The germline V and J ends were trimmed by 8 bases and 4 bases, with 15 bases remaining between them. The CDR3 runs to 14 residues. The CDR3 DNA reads TGTGCCAGCCCAGGAGGGGGCGATTACAATGAGCAGTTCTTC. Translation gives CASPGGGDYNEQFF.

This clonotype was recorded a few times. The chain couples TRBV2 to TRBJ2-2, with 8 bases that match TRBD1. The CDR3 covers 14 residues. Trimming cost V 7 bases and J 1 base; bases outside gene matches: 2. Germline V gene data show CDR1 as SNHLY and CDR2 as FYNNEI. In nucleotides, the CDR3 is TGTGCCAGCACTGGACAGGGGAACACCGGGGAGCTGTTTTTT. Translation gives CASTGQGNTGELFF.

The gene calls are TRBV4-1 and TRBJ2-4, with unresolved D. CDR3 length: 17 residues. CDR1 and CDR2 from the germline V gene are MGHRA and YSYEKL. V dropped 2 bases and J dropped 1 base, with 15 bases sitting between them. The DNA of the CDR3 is TGCGCCAGCAGCCAACCTACCGTCACGCTCGCCAAAAACATTCAGTACTTC. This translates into CASSQPTVTLAKNIQYF.

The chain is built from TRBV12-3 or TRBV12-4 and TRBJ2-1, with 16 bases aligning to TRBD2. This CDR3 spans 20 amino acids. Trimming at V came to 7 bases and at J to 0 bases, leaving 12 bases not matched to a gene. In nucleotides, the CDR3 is TGTGCCAGCACGCCATCCCCGGGACTAGCGGGGGGGAGCTCCTACAATGAGCAGTTCTTC. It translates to CASTPSPGLAGGSSYNEQFF.

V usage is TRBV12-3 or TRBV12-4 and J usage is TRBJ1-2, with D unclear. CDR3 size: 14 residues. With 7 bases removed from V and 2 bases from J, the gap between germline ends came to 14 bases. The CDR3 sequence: CASMSWGMNYGYTF. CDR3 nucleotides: TGTGCCAGCATGAGTTGGGGAATGAACTATGGCTACACCTTC.

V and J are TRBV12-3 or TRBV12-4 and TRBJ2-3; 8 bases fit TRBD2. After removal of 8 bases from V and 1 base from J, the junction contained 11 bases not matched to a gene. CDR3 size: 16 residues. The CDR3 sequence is CASPTRGRGGTDTQYF. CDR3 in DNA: TGTGCCAGCCCTACTCGCGGGCGGGGGGGCACAGATACGCAGTATTTT.

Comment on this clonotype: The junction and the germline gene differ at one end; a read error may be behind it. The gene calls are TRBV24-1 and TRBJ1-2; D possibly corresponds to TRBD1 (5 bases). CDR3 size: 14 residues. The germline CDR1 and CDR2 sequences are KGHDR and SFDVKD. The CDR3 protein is CATMGTGSSYRYTF. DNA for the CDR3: TGTGCCACCATGGGGACGGGGAGTTCCTATCGCTACACCTTC.

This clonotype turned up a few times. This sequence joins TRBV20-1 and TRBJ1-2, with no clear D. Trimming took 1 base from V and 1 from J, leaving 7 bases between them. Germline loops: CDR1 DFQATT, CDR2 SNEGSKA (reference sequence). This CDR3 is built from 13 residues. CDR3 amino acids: CSARAQINYGYTF. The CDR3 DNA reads TGCAGTGCTAGAGCCCAGATTAACTATGGCTACACCTTC.

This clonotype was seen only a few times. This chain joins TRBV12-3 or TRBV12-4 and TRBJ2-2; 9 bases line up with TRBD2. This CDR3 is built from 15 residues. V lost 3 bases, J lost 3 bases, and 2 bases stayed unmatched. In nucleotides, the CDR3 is TGTGCCAGCAGTTTTTCTAGCGGGGACACCGGGGAGCTGTTTTTT. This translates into CASSFSSGDTGELFF.

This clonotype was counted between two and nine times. The CDR3 DNA sequence: TGCAGCGTGTCCAGTGCTCGGGCCGGGGAGCTGTTTTTT. Translated: CSVSSARAGELFF. V is TRBV29-1 and J is TRBJ2-2; D unclear. Germline lookup yields CDR1 SQVTM and CDR2 ANQGSEA. CDR3 length equals 13 residues. V lost 6 bases and J lost 6, with 14 bases in between.